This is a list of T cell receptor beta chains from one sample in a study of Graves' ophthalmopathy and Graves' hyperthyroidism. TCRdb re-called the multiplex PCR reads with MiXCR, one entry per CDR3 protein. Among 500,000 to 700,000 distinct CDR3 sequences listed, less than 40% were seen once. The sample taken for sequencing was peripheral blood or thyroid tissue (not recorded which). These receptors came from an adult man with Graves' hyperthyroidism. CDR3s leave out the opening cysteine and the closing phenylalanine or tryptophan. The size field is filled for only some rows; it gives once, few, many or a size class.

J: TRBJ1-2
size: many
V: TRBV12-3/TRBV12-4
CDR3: ASSLGGPGNYGYT

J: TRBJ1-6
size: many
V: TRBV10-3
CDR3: AISESNRANSPLH

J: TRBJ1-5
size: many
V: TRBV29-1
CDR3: SVTYDRYQPQH

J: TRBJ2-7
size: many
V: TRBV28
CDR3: ASSFSAPQY

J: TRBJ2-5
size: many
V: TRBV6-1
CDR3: ASTWAGLETQY

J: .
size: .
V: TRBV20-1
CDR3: SARADEQF

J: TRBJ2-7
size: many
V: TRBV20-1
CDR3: SAHPAGRSYEQY

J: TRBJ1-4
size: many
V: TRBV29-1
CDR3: SASGGRATNEKLF

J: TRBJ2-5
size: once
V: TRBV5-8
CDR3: ASSLFTRKETQY

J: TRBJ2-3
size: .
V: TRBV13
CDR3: ASSLSNTDTQY

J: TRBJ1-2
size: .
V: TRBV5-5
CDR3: ASSLDSAANYDYT

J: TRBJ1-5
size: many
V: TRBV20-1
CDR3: SARHRDRGYSQPQH

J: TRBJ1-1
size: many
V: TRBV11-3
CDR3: ASSRGAMNTEAF

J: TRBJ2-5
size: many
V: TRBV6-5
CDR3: ATTSIDLQETQY

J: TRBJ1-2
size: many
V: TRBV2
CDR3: AGLGAGGYGYT

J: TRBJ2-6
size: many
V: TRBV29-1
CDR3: SVSSSGANVLT

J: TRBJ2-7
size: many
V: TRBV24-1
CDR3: ATSGAGSYEQY

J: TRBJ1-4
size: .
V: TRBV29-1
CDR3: SVEDGARATNEKLF

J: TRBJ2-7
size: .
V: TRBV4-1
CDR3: ASSQERSYEQY

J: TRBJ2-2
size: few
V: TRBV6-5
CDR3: ASGGQGTGELF

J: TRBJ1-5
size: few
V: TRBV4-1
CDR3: ASSLADRGDQPQH

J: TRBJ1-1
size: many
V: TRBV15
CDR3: ATSSGRTGSNTEAF

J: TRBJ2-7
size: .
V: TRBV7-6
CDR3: ASSLALAGRPNEQY

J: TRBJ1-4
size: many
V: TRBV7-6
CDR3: ASTLWENGEKLF

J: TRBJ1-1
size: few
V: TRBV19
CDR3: ASSINLLGRNTEAF

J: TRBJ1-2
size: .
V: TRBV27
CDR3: ASSASGTPYGYT

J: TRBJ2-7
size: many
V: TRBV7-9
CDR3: ASSRDRGRVPYEQY

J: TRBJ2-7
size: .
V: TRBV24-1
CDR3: ATSDPRDRGRPTYEQY

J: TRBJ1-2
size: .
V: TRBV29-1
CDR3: SVEESSYEHGYT

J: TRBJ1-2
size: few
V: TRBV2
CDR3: ASRRTGGYA

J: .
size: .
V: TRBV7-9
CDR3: ASSLVPLTAGNEQF